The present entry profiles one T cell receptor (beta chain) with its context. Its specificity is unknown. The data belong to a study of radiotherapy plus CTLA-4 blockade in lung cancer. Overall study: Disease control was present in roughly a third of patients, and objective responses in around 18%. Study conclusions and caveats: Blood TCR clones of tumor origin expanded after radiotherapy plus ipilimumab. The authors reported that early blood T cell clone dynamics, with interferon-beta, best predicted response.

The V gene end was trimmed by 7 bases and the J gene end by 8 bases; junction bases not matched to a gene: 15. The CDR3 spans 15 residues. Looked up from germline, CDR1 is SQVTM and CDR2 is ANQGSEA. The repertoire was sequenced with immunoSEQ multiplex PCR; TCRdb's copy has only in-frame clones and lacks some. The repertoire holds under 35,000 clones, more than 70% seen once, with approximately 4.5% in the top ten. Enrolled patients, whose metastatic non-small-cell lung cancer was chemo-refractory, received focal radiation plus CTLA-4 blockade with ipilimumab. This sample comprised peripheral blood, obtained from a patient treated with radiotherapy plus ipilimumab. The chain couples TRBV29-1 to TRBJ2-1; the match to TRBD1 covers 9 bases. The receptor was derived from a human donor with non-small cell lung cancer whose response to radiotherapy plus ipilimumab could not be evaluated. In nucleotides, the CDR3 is TGCAGCGCAACTGGGGGACAGGGAATAAGAGATGAGCAGTTCTTC. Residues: CSATGGQGIRDEQFF.